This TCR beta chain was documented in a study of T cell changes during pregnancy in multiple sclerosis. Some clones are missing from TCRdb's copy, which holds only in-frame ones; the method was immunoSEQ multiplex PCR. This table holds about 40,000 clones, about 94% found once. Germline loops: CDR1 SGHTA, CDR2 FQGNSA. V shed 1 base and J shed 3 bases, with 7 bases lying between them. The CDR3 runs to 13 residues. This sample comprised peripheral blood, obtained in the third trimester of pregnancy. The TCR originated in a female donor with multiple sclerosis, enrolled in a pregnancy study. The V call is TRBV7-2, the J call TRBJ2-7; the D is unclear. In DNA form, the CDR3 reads TGTGCCAGCAGCTTAGGTAAACTCTACGAGCAGTACTTC. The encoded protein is CASSLGKLYEQYF. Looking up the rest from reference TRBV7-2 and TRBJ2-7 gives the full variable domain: GAGVSQSPSNKVTEKGKDVELRCDPISGHTALYWYRQSLGQGLEFLIYFQGNSAPDKSGLPSDRFSAERTGGSVSTLTIQRTQQEDSAVYLCASSLGKLYEQYFGPGTRLTVT.